This is a list of T cell receptor beta chains from one sample in a study of Ad26.COV2.S vaccination and SARS-CoV-2 variants. This table comes from immunoSEQ multiplex PCR, and its TCRdb copy is limited to in-frame clones, with some not included. The repertoire consists of 300,000 to 350,000 clones, with around 84% occurring once and the leading ten covering more than 1.5%. The sequenced sample was peripheral blood, obtained in a trial of Ad26.COV2.S vaccine versus placebo. The receptors derive from a person aged 18 to 59 who received the Ad26.COV2.S COVID-19 vaccine or a placebo. Both conserved end residues are part of each CDR3.

j_gene	v_gene	CDR3aa
TRBJ1-2	TRBV10-3	CAISHLASYGYTF
TRBJ1-2	TRBV7-8	CASSRGTGDYGYTF
TRBJ1-2	TRBV2	CASRRNDYGYTF
TRBJ1-1	TRBV12-5	CASGLVRGDREWGTEAFF
TRBJ1-5	TRBV7-2	CASSLQEGNQPQHF
TRBJ2-1	TRBV6-5	CASRGRPSYNEQFF
TRBJ1-5	TRBV6-5	CASSKQGAGQPQHF
TRBJ2-7	TRBV3-1/TRBV3-2	CASSHQVQALGEQYF
TRBJ1-1	TRBV19	CASKRNVGGSLNTEAFF
TRBJ1-1	TRBV5-6	CASSRDGGNQGTEAFF